These 18 T cell receptor beta chains share one sample of origin, sequenced in a study of PD-L1 blockade in urothelial cancer. The data were produced by immunoSEQ multiplex PCR, yet TCRdb's version contains in-frame clones alone and is incomplete. The sample lists approximately 34,000 clones; 80% to 90% were seen once. The specimen comprised PBMCs, sampled around atezolizumab (anti-PD-L1) treatment. Every receptor here comes from a man in his sixties with urothelial cancer.

This chain uses TRBV2 with TRBJ1-1; D unresolved. Germline CDR1 and CDR2: SNHLY and FYNNEI. The CDR3 consists of 15 residues. Trimming pared 1 base from V and 0 bases from J, leaving 9 bases between. CDR3 DNA: TGTGCCAGCAGTGAAGTGCCGGTGATGAACACTGAAGCTTTCTTT. Encoded protein: CASSEVPVMNTEAFF. Based on the CDR3 plus reference TRBV2 and TRBJ1-1, the full variable domain is EPEVTQTPSHQVTQMGQEVILRCVPISNHLYFYWYRQILGQKVEFLVSFYNNEISEKSEIFDDQFSVERPDGSNFTLKIRSTKLEDSAMYFCASSEVPVMNTEAFFGQGTRLTVV.

This clone appeared once. The chain links TRBV7-2 to TRBJ2-5, with D perhaps TRBD1 (8 bases). The germline gives CDR1 SGHTA, CDR2 FQGNSA. V was trimmed by 5 bases and J by 5 bases, leaving 21 bases between them. The CDR3 consists of 16 residues. Written as DNA, the CDR3 is TGTGCCAGCAGCGGGGGGGGAAGGACAGGGCGGGAGACCCAGTACTTC. Translated: CASSGGGRTGRETQYF.

The sample holds a few counts of this clone. V is TRBV5-1 and J is TRBJ2-1; 8 bases are a match to TRBD2. V gave up 4 bases and J gave up 4 bases; unmatched junction bases: 10. This CDR3 has 16 amino acids. Per the germline V gene, CDR1 is SGHRS and CDR2 is YFSETQ. This chain's CDR3 is CASSEAAGEVYNEQFF. The CDR3 DNA sequence: TGCGCCAGCAGCGAAGCAGCGGGAGAGGTTTACAATGAGCAGTTCTTC.

The chain joins TRBV7-9 to TRBJ2-7; 9 bases fit TRBD1. With 5 bases clipped from V and 3 bases from J, the junction kept 5 bases outside the gene matches. The CDR3 has 14 residues. CDR1 and CDR2 from the germline V gene are SEHNR and FQNEAQ (reference sequence). CDR3 in DNA: TGTGCCAGCAGCCTCGGGACAGGGAGCTACGAGCAGTACTTC. It specifies CASSLGTGSYEQYF.

This clone has only one observation. The chain joins TRBV5-1 to TRBJ2-7, with a tentative D call TRBD2 (6 bases). V dropped 2 bases and J dropped 5 bases, with 17 bases sitting between them. The CDR3 has 15 amino acids. From germline, CDR1 is SGHRS and CDR2 YFSETQ. DNA of the CDR3: TGCGCCAGCAGCTTTTCCCTTGGAGGGAAGGACGAGCAGTACTTC. It yields the protein CASSFSLGGKDEQYF.

The chain is built from TRBV5-5 and TRBJ2-7; possibly TRBD1 for D (6 bases). V gave up 1 base and J gave up 2 bases, with 10 bases separating them. Germline V CDR1 and CDR2: SGHKS, YYEKEE (reference sequence). The CDR3 is 14 residues long. DNA of the CDR3: TGTGCCAGCAGCTTGACAGGGCCAGCCTACGAGCAGTACTTC. It is translated as CASSLTGPAYEQYF.

The chain has TRBV19 and TRBJ1-5; the D gene is possibly TRBD1 (6 bases). The CDR3 sequence is 20 residues long. CDR1 and CDR2 (germline): LNHDA, SQIVND (reference sequence). V was pared by 7 bases and J by 0 bases, with 28 bases between. The CDR3 reads CASKRTEVEVGVHSNQPQHF. In DNA, the CDR3 is TGTGCCAGTAAGCGGACAGAGGTCGAGGTTGGCGTTCATAGCAATCAGCCCCAGCATTTT.

The genes are TRBV4-1 and TRBJ2-4; D possibly corresponds to TRBD2 (5 bases). In germline, CDR1 is MGHRA, CDR2 YSYEKL. CDR3 size: 18 residues. Trimming took 1 base from V and 0 from J, leaving 16 bases between them. The CDR3 protein is CASSQGFVGEKAKNIQYF. DNA of the CDR3: TGCGCCAGCAGCCAAGGGTTTGTCGGGGAGAAAGCCAAAAACATTCAGTACTTC.

Only one count was recorded for this clone. The chain carries TRBV5-6 and TRBJ2-3; tentative D call: TRBD1 (6 bases). This CDR3 contains 15 residues. V was pared by 0 bases and J by 3 bases, with 11 bases between. The germline CDR1 and CDR2 sequences are SGHDT and YYEEEE. The CDR3 DNA follows: TGTGCCAGCAGCTTGGGGGGGCGCGCAACAGATACGCAGTATTTT. Residues: CASSLGGRATDTQYF.

The chain has TRBV5-1 and TRBJ2-7; the D is unclear. The CDR3 loop spans 15 amino acids. Germline V gene sequence: CDR1 SGHRS, CDR2 YFSETQ. V was cut by 0 bases and J by 0 bases, with 10 bases left in between. The CDR3 is CASSLAAFSSYEQYF. As DNA, the CDR3 is TGCGCCAGCAGCTTGGCCGCCTTTAGCTCCTACGAGCAGTACTTC.

The chain carries TRBV5-6 and TRBJ1-2; D is unresolved. Trimming took 3 bases from V and 4 from J, leaving 16 bases between them. Germline V gene sequence: CDR1 SGHDT, CDR2 YYEEEE. The CDR3 runs to 15 residues. CDR3 sequence reads: CASSSNMQDSYGYTF. DNA of the CDR3: TGTGCCAGCAGCTCGAATATGCAGGACTCCTATGGCTACACCTTC.

This clone appeared a few times. The chain combines TRBV6-5 with TRBJ1-1; D gene uncertain. From germline, CDR1 is MNHEY and CDR2 SVGAGI. Trimming cost V 7 bases and J 0 bases, with 15 bases left between them. The CDR3 contains 15 residues. CDR3 nucleotides: TGTGCCAGCAAACAATCTACGGGTGTGAACACTGAAGCTTTCTTT. This translates into CASKQSTGVNTEAFF.

This clone was counted a single time. V gene TRBV6-1 combines with J gene TRBJ2-4; 9 bases are shared with TRBD1. Per germline, CDR1 MNHNS and CDR2 SASEGT. Trimming cost V 2 bases and J 0 bases; bases outside gene matches: 8. The CDR3 totals 18 residues. The CDR3 region is CASSERTGAIIAKNIQYF. CDR3 nucleotide sequence: TGTGCCAGCAGTGAAAGGACAGGGGCTATAATAGCCAAAAACATTCAGTACTTC.

This chain links TRBV6-5 with TRBJ1-3; D perhaps matches TRBD1 (6 bases). V was shortened by 2 bases and J by 8 bases, with 19 bases between the two germline ends. The V gene's germline CDR1 is MNHEY and CDR2 SVGAGI. The length of the CDR3 is 16 residues. The CDR3 DNA follows: TGTGCCAGCAGTTACGGGGCGCTTATTTCAGGGGACACCATATATTTT. It encodes CASSYGALISGDTIYF.

The chain has TRBV11-2 and TRBJ2-1; D ambiguous. V was trimmed by 1 base and J by 4 bases, leaving 11 bases between them. Germline V CDR1 and CDR2: SGHAT, FQNNGV. CDR3 length equals 15 residues. CDR3 coding DNA: TGTGCCAGCAGCTTAGCCGGAGTAAGTTACAATGAGCAGTTCTTC. It specifies CASSLAGVSYNEQFF.

The rearrangement links TRBV29-1 to TRBJ1-1; D not certain. Per germline, CDR1 SQVTM and CDR2 ANQGSEA. The CDR3 spans 12 residues. The ends were cut back, 7 bases at V and 1 base at J, with 10 bases in the middle. In DNA, the CDR3 is TGCAGCGCAGCCAGACAGAACACTGAAGCTTTCTTT. Encoded protein: CSAARQNTEAFF.

This rearrangement joins TRBV9 to TRBJ2-5; no clear D gene. Trimming cost V 0 bases and J 1 base, with 10 bases left between them. This CDR3 has 15 amino acids. Germline V gene lookup returns CDR1 SGDLS and CDR2 YYNGEE. This CDR3 reads CASSVGVIAQETQYF. CDR3 bases: TGTGCCAGCAGCGTAGGAGTAATAGCCCAAGAGACCCAGTACTTC.

The rearrangement links TRBV4-2 to TRBJ2-5; D is undetermined. Germline lookup yields CDR1 LGHNA and CDR2 YNFKEQ. This CDR3 is built from 13 residues. V lost 1 base, J lost 4 bases, and 7 bases lay in between. The CDR3 reads CASSQGRRETQYF. The CDR3 nucleotides read TGTGCCAGCAGCCAAGGTAGGAGAGAGACCCAGTACTTC.